These 27 T cell receptor beta chains share one sample of origin, sequenced in a study of Graves' ophthalmopathy and Graves' hyperthyroidism. Using RNA transcripts, the TCR beta CDR3 regions were amplified. Second-round multiplex PCR followed a first-round RT-PCR using HTBI primers. TCRdb re-called the multiplex PCR reads through MiXCR, storing one row per CDR3 protein. Of over a million distinct CDR3 sequences listed, less than 45% are singletons. The sample was peripheral blood or thyroid tissue (not recorded which). The receptors come from an adult man with Graves' hyperthyroidism.

As DNA, the CDR3 is TGTGCCATCAGTGAGGCAGTAGGGACCCAGTACTTC. Its protein product is CAISEAVGTQYF. The V and J genes are TRBV10-3 and TRBJ2-5, with D hard to call. Trimming stripped 2 bases from V and 7 bases from J, with 8 bases between. Germline lookup yields CDR1 ENHRY and CDR2 SYGVKD. CDR3 size: 12 residues.

CDR3 sequence: CSASIRAGTGAYEQYF. CDR3 DNA sequence: TGCAGTGCTAGTATTCGGGCGGGGACAGGGGCCTACGAGCAGTACTTC. The chain uses TRBV20-1 and TRBJ2-7, with 10 bases fitting TRBD1. The V segment lost 3 bases and the J segment 2 bases; nucleotides outside the gene matches: 10. The CDR3 is 16 amino acids. The germline V gene encodes CDR1 DFQATT and CDR2 SNEGSKA (reference sequence).

About this clonotype itself: Because it lacks the conserved phenylalanine or tryptophan at the end, this CDR3 is likely a read error. The V call is TRBV7-2, the J call TRBJ2-7; 10 bases match TRBD2. Germline V CDR1 and CDR2: SGHTA, FQGNSA. The ends lost 3 bases at V and 4 bases at J; junction bases unmatched: 15. CDR3 length: 18 residues. The CDR3 loop is CASSLGLAGDIQVYEQYY. Here the CDR3 DNA reads TGTGCCAGCAGCTTGGGGCTAGCGGGAGACATACAGGTTTACGAGCAGTACTAC.

This clonotype was seen only a few times. The chain recombines TRBV5-4 with TRBJ2-7; D may match TRBD1 or TRBD2 (5 bases each). Germline-derived CDR1 and CDR2 are SGHNT and YYREEE (reference sequence). Trimming took off 4 bases at V and 6 bases at J, with 14 bases between the two ends. The CDR3 covers 13 residues. The CDR3 protein is CASSPGSGVEQYF. The CDR3 bases are TGTGCCAGCAGCCCAGGGAGCGGAGTCGAGCAGTACTTC.

CDR3 DNA: TGCAGCGGATTACAGGTTTCTGGACCCTACGAGCAGTACTTC. Translation: CSGLQVSGPYEQYF. The rearrangement uses TRBV29-1 and TRBJ2-7; tentative D call: TRBD1 (5 bases). Germline V gene sequence: CDR1 SQVTM, CDR2 ANQGSEA. V lost 7 bases to trimming and J lost 2 bases, with 18 bases between them. This CDR3 comprises 14 residues.

This clonotype appeared once. V usage is TRBV15 and J usage is TRBJ1-6; no firm D call. CDR1 and CDR2 from the germline V gene are LNHNV and YYDKDF (reference sequence). The CDR3 loop spans 16 amino acids. Trimming took 3 bases from V and 10 from J, leaving 19 bases between them. CDR3 in amino acids: CATSSYNRGPGSPLHF. In DNA form, the CDR3 reads TGTGCCACCAGCAGCTATAACCGCGGGCCGGGGTCACCCCTCCACTTT.

There are many counts of this clonotype. The CDR3 here is CASSSYRGRTAEAFF. The CDR3, as DNA: TGCGCCAGCAGCTCATACAGGGGGCGAACCGCTGAAGCTTTCTTT. The chain employs TRBV4-1 and TRBJ1-1, with TRBD1 identical over 9 bases. From germline, CDR1 is MGHRA and CDR2 YSYEKL. The CDR3 is 15 amino acids. J lost 6 bases, V lost 5 bases, and 10 bases had no gene match.

The V and J genes are TRBV7-2 and TRBJ1-6, with D possibly being TRBD1 (6 bases). The CDR3 spans 17 residues. The germline V and J ends were trimmed by 0 bases and 3 bases, with 12 bases remaining between them. Germline V gene data show CDR1 as SGHTA and CDR2 as FQGNSA. The CDR3 coding sequence is TGTGCCAGCAGCTTAGCCGGGGGCGCTAACTATAATTCACCCCTCCACTTT. Its protein is CASSLAGGANYNSPLHF.

The chain has TRBV2 and TRBJ1-6, with 11 positions matching TRBD1. The germline V gene has CDR1 SNHLY and CDR2 FYNNEI. The CDR3 has 14 amino acids. Losses at the gene ends were 8 bases for V and 10 bases for J; bases not matched to a gene: 7. CDR3 residues: CASHAGTGGSPLHF. Here the CDR3 DNA reads TGTGCCAGCCACGCCGGGACAGGGGGGTCACCCCTCCACTTT.

CDR3 in amino acids: CAIRGTKIEQYF. For the CDR3, the DNA is TGTGCCATCAGAGGGACGAAGATCGAGCAGTACTTC. This chain links TRBV10-3 with TRBJ2-7; perhaps D is TRBD1 or TRBD2 (5 bases each). Germline lookup yields CDR1 ENHRY and CDR2 SYGVKD. CDR3 length equals 12 residues. V was cut by 6 bases and J by 6 bases, with 12 bases left in between.

This clonotype appeared many times. The rearrangement links TRBV13 to TRBJ2-7; D ambiguous. Per germline, CDR1 PRHDT and CDR2 FYEKMQ (reference sequence). V gave up 5 bases and J gave up 3 bases, with 8 bases separating them. The CDR3 has 12 residues. CDR3 sequence (DNA): TGTGCCAGCAGCAGAACGGACTACGAGCAGTACTTC. Amino acids: CASSRTDYEQYF.

This clonotype was counted many times. The chain is built from TRBV10-2 and TRBJ1-2; 9 bases align to TRBD1. CDR1 and CDR2 from the germline V gene are WSHSY and SAAADI. The CDR3 is 13 amino acids. V gave up 4 bases and J gave up 7 bases; unmatched junction bases: 4. The DNA for the CDR3 is TGCGCCAGCAGTGGGGACAGGGTCTCTGGCTACACCTTC. Encoded protein: CASSGDRVSGYTF.

This clonotype was counted ten times or more. This chain connects TRBV7-8 to TRBJ1-5; 7 bases fit TRBD1. This CDR3 has 14 amino acids. V lost 1 base, J lost 5 bases, and 2 bases stayed unmatched. The germline CDR1 and CDR2 sequences are SGHVS and FQNEAQ. CDR3 nucleotides: TGTGCCAGCAGCTTAGGAACAGGGGATCAGCCCCAGCATTTT. Encoded protein: CASSLGTGDQPQHF.

This clonotype occurred many times. The chain combines TRBV5-4 with TRBJ1-1, with D unclear. Per the germline V gene, CDR1 is SGHNT and CDR2 is YYREEE (reference sequence). The CDR3 is 16 residues long. V was cut by 1 base and J by 1 base, with 14 bases left in between. CDR3 in amino acids: CASSLSGEASNTEAFF. The CDR3 region has the DNA TGTGCCAGCAGCTTGTCAGGTGAGGCCTCGAACACTGAAGCTTTCTTT.

This clonotype has at least ten counts. This chain links TRBV7-2 with TRBJ2-5; no clear D gene. Germline-derived CDR1 and CDR2 are SGHTA and FQGNSA. This CDR3 contains 15 residues. V dropped 7 bases and J dropped 0 bases, with 15 bases sitting between them. The CDR3 DNA reads TGTGCCAGCACCCCTATTGGAACGTACCAAGAGACCCAGTACTTC. It encodes CASTPIGTYQETQYF. The full variable domain, rest sourced from reference TRBV7-2 and TRBJ2-5, is GAGVSQSPSNKVTEKGKDVELRCDPISGHTALYWYRQSLGQGLEFLIYFQGNSAPDKSGLPSDRFSAERTGGSVSTLTIQRTQQEDSAVYLCASTPIGTYQETQYFGPGTRLLVL.

The chain couples TRBV7-2 to TRBJ2-5; D gene unclear. The CDR3 sequence is 16 residues long. V was pared by 1 base and J by 6 bases, with 18 bases between. Germline CDR1 is SGHTA and CDR2 is FQGNSA. The CDR3 DNA reads TGTGCCAGCAGCTTAGTGCGCGGTGGGGATGGACAGACCCAGTACTTC. Amino acids: CASSLVRGGDGQTQYF.

This clonotype occurred many times. V gene TRBV4-3 combines with J gene TRBJ2-2; D may correspond to TRBD1 or TRBD2 (5 bases each). CDR1 is LGHNA and CDR2 is YSLEER in the germline V gene. The ends were cut back, 1 base at V and 3 bases at J, with 12 bases in the middle. This CDR3 spans 16 amino acids. In DNA form, the CDR3 reads TGCGCCAGCAGCCAAGGGGTGGGGACCCACACCGGGGAGCTGTTTTTT. Translation gives CASSQGVGTHTGELFF.

This clonotype occurred many times. V gene TRBV10-2 combines with J gene TRBJ2-7; D unresolved. The CDR3 is 12 amino acids. V was clipped by 8 bases and J by 0 bases, with 8 bases between them. The germline CDR1 and CDR2 sequences are WSHSY and SAAADI. The CDR3, as DNA: TGCGCCAGCTACGAGCACTCCTACGAGCAGTACTTC. Encoded protein: CASYEHSYEQYF.

This clonotype was counted at least ten times. The chain links TRBV11-3 to TRBJ2-5, with D possibly being TRBD1 (6 bases). CDR3 size: 15 residues. Trimming cost V 0 bases and J 5 bases, with 13 bases left between them. CDR1 is SGHNT and CDR2 is YENEEA in the germline V gene. CDR3 loop: CASSLEVGRGETQYF. The CDR3 DNA reads as TGTGCCAGCAGCTTAGAGGTCGGCAGGGGCGAGACCCAGTACTTC.

V and J are TRBV4-1 and TRBJ2-5, with 9 bases aligning to TRBD1. V dropped 3 bases and J dropped 2; count of bases not matched to a gene: 4. Germline V gene lookup returns CDR1 MGHRA and CDR2 YSYEKL. This CDR3 comprises 15 residues. The CDR3 DNA reads as TGCGCCAGCAGCCACGTGGACAGGGGTCAAGAGACCCAGTACTTC. The encoded protein is CASSHVDRGQETQYF.

V and J are TRBV4-1 and TRBJ1-2, with 7 positions matching TRBD1. The CDR3 contains 18 residues. Germline CDR1 is MGHRA and CDR2 is YSYEKL. J was trimmed by 3 bases and V by 4 bases; bases with no gene match: 17. The CDR3 spells CASSPRQGLVGRDYGYTF. The CDR3 coding sequence is TGCGCCAGCAGCCCACGACAGGGATTGGTCGGCAGGGACTATGGCTACACCTTC.

Of note for this clonotype: A much more abundant neighbour one base away suggests this may be a read error. The J gene is TRBJ2-5, the V gene TRBV20-1, with a weak D call TRBD2 (6 bases). The CDR3 has 14 residues. Germline V lookup: CDR1 DFQATT, CDR2 SNEGSKA (reference sequence). V lost 4 bases and J lost 5, with 17 bases in between. Here the CDR3 DNA reads TGCAGTGCTATAGGCCTATTAGCGGTTGAGACCCAGTACTTC. Its protein is CSAIGLLAVETQYF.

The chain joins TRBV30 to TRBJ1-4, with D maybe TRBD1 (5 bases). Trimming shortened V by 1 base and J by 4 bases, and 10 bases separated the two germline ends. Germline assignment: CDR1 GTSNPN and CDR2 SVGIG (reference sequence). The CDR3 length is 14 residues. CDR3 bases: TGTGCCTGGAGTGGCGACAGCCTTAATGAAAAACTGTTTTTT. This codes for CAWSGDSLNEKLFF.

V is TRBV6-5 and J is TRBJ1-1; possible D gene TRBD1, 6 bases. Germline V gives CDR1 MNHEY, CDR2 SVGAGI. With 7 bases removed from V and 1 base from J, the gap between germline ends came to 13 bases. The CDR3 runs 14 residues. CDR3 in DNA: TGTGCCAGCAAATTGACAGGACCGAACACTGAAGCTTTCTTT. Translating it yields CASKLTGPNTEAFF.

This rearrangement joins TRBV5-1 to TRBJ2-7; 7 bases fit TRBD1. Unmatched junction bases numbered 3, after V lost 0 bases and J lost 3 bases. CDR1 and CDR2 (germline): SGHRS, YFSETQ. The CDR3 extends over 14 amino acids. CDR3 bases: TGCGCCAGCAGCTTGGAACAGGGGTACTACGAGCAGTACTTC. Translation gives CASSLEQGYYEQYF.

This clonotype occurred a few times. This chain's CDR3 is CASSYSPPTEAFF. The DNA of the CDR3 is TGTGCCAGCAGTTACTCGCCTCCCACTGAAGCTTTCTTT. The gene calls are TRBV4-2 and TRBJ1-1; no firm D call. CDR3 size: 13 residues. Trimming took off 6 bases at V and 4 bases at J, with 12 bases between the two ends. The germline CDR1 and CDR2 sequences are LGHNA and YNFKEQ.

Concerning this clonotype itself: At one end the junction does not follow the germline gene, possibly because of a read error. The rearrangement uses TRBV10-2 and TRBJ2-7; 7 positions match TRBD1. The CDR3 totals 14 residues. Germline CDR1 WSHSY, CDR2 SAAADI. In DNA, the CDR3 is TGTGCCAGCAGGGAGACAGGGAACATCTACGAGCAGTACTTC. As protein: CASRETGNIYEQYF.